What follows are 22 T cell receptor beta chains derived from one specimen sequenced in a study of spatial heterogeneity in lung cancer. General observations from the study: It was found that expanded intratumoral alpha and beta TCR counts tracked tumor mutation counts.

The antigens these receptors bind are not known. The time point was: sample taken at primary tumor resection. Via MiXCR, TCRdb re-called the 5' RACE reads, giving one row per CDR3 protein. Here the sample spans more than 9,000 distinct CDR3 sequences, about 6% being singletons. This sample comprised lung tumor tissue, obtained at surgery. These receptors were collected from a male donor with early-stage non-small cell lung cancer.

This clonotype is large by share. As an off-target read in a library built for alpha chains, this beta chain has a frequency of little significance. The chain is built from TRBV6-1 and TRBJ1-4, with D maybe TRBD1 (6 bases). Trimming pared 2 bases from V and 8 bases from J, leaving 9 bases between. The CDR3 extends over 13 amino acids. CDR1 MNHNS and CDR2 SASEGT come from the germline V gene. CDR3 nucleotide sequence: TGTGCCAGCAGTGAAACAGGGTACGAAAAACTGTTTTTT. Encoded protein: CASSETGYEKLFF.

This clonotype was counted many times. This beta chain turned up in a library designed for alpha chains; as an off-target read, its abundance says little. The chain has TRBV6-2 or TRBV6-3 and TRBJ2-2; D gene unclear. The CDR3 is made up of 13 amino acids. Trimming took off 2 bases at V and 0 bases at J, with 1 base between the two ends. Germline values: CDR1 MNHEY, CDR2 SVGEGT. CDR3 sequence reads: CASSYANTGELFF. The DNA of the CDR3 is TGTGCCAGCAGTTACGCGAACACCGGGGAGCTGTTTTTT.

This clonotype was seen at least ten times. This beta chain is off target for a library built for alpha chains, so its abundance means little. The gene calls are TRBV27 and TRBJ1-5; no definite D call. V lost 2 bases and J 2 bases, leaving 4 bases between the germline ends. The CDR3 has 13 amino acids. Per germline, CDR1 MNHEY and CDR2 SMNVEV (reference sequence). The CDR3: CASSLKGNQPQHF. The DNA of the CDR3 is TGTGCCAGCAGTTTAAAAGGCAATCAGCCCCAGCATTTT.

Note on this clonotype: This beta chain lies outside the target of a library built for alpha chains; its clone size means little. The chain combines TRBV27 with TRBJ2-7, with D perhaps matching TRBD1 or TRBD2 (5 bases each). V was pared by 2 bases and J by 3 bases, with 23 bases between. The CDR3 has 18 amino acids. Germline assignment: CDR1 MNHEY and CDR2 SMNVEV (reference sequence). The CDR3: CASSLMYRPGRMLYEQYF. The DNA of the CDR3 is TGTGCCAGCAGTTTAATGTACCGCCCGGGACGGATGCTCTACGAGCAGTACTTC.

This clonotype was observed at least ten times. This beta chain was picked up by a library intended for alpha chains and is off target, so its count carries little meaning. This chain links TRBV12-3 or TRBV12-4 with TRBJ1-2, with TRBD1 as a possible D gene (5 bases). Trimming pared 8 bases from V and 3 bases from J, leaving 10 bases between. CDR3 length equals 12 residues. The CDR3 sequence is CASGAAYYGYTF. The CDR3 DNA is TGTGCCAGCGGGGCGGCCTACTATGGCTACACCTTC.

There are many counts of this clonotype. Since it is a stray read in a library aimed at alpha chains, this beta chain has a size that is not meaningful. The CDR3 here is CASSLNRAGELFF. In DNA form, the CDR3 reads TGTGCCAGCAGTTTAAACAGGGCCGGGGAGCTGTTTTTT. The chain uses TRBV6-2 or TRBV6-3 and TRBJ2-2, with D possibly matching TRBD1 (6 bases). The V end lost 4 bases, the J end lost 6 bases, and 9 bases lay between the germline ends. The CDR3 runs 13 residues. The V gene's germline CDR1 is MNHEY and CDR2 SVGEGT.

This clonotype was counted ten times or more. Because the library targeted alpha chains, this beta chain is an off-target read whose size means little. The CDR3 is CASSLNSWAEAFF. CDR3 in DNA: TGTGCCAGCAGCTTGAACAGCTGGGCTGAAGCTTTCTTT. This chain uses TRBV11-2 with TRBJ1-1; D uncertain. V was trimmed by 3 bases and J by 6 bases, leaving 11 bases between them. This CDR3 spans 13 amino acids. Germline V gene sequence: CDR1 SGHAT, CDR2 FQNNGV.

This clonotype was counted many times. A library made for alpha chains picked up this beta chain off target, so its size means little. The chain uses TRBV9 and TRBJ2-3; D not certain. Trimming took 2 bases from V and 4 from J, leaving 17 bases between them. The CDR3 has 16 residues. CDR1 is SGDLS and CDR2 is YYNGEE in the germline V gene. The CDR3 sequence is CASSVPPLSGADTQYF. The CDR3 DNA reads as TGTGCCAGCAGCGTTCCCCCCCTCTCTGGGGCAGATACGCAGTATTTT. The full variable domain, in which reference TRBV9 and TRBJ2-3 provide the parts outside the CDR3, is DSGVTQTPKHLITATGQRVTLRCSPRSGDLSVYWYQQSLDQGLQFLIQYYNGEERAKGNILERFSAQQFPDLHSELNLSSLELGDSALYFCASSVPPLSGADTQYFGPGTRLTVL.

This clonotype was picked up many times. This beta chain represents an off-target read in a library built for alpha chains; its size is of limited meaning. CDR3 region: CASTLGEGTEAFF. CDR3 bases: TGCGCCAGCACGCTGGGGGAAGGAACTGAAGCTTTCTTT. The J gene is TRBJ1-1, the V gene TRBV4-1; D is possibly TRBD1 (5 bases). The V gene's germline CDR1 is MGHRA and CDR2 YSYEKL. V was clipped by 7 bases and J by 5 bases, with 14 bases between them. The CDR3 extends over 13 amino acids.

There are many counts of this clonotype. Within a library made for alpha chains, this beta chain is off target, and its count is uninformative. For the CDR3, the DNA is TGTGCCACCAGCAGAGATCGGGGGCAGCCCCAGCATTTT. Translation: CATSRDRGQPQHF. This chain connects TRBV15 to TRBJ1-5; D possibly corresponds to TRBD1 (5 bases). Trimming pared 0 bases from V and 7 bases from J, leaving 7 bases between. Germline V CDR1 and CDR2: LNHNV, YYDKDF (reference sequence). The CDR3 covers 13 residues.

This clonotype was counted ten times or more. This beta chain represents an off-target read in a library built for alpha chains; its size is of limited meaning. This CDR3 reads CASTPGHQENTEAFF. CDR3 nucleotide sequence: TGCGCCAGCACCCCGGGACACCAAGAGAACACTGAAGCTTTCTTT. The chain is built from TRBV5-1 and TRBJ1-1, with D possibly being TRBD1 (6 bases). This CDR3 contains 15 residues. Germline loops: CDR1 SGHRS, CDR2 YFSETQ. V was clipped by 6 bases and J by 1 base, with 16 bases between them.

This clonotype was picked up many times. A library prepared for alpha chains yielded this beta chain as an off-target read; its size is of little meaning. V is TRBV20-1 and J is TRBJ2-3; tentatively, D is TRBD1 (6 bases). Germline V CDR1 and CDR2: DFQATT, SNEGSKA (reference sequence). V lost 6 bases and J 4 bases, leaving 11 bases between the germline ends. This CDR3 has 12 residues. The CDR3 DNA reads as TGCAGTGCCGAGGGGGAGTCAGATACGCAGTATTTT. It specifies CSAEGESDTQYF.

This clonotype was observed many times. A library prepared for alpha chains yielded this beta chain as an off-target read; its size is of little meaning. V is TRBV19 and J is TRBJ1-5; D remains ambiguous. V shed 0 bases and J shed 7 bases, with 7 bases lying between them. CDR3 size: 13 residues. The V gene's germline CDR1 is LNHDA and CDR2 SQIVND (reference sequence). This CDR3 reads CASSIDPSQPQHF. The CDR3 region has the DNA TGTGCCAGTAGTATAGATCCTTCCCAGCCCCAGCATTTT.

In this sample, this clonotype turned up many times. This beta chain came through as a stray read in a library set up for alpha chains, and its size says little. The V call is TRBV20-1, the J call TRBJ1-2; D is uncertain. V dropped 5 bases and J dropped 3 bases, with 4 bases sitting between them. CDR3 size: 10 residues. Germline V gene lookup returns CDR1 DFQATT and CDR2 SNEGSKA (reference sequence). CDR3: CSAVDYGYTF. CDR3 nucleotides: TGCAGTGCTGTAGACTATGGCTACACCTTC.

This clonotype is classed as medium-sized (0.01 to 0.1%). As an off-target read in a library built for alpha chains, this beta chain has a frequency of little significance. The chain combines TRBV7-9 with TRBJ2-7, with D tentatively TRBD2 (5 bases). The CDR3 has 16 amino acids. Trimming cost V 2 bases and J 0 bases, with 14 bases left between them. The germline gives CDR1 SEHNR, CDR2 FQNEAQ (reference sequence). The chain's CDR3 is CASSLLGRASSYEQYF. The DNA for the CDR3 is TGTGCCAGCAGCTTACTCGGGCGGGCCAGCTCCTACGAGCAGTACTTC.

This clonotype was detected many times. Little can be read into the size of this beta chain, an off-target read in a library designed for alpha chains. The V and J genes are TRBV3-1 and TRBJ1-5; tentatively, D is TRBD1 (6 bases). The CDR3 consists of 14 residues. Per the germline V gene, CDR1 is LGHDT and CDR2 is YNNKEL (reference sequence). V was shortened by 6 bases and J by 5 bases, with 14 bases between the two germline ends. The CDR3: CASRATGADQPQHF. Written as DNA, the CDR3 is TGTGCCAGCAGGGCGACAGGTGCTGATCAGCCCCAGCATTTT.

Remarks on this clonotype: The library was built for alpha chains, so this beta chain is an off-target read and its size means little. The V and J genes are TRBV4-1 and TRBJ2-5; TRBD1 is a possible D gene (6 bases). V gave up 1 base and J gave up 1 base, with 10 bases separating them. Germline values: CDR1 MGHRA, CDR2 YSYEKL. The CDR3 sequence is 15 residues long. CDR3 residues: CASSQGHRVQETQYF. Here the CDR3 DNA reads TGCGCCAGCAGCCAAGGTCACAGGGTCCAAGAGACCCAGTACTTC.

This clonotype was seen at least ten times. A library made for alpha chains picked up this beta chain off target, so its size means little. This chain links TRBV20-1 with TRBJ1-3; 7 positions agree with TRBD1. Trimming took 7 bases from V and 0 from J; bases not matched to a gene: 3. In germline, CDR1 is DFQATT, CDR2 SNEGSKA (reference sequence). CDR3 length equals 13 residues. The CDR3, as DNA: TGCAGTGTGGACAGGTCCTCTGGAAACACCATATATTTT. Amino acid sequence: CSVDRSSGNTIYF.

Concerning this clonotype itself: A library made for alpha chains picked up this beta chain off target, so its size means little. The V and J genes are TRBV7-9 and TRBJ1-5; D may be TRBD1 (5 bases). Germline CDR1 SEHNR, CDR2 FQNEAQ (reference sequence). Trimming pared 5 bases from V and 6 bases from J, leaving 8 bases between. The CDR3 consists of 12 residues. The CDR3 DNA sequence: TGTGCCAGCAGCGCGGACACTCAGCCCCAGCATTTT. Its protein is CASSADTQPQHF.

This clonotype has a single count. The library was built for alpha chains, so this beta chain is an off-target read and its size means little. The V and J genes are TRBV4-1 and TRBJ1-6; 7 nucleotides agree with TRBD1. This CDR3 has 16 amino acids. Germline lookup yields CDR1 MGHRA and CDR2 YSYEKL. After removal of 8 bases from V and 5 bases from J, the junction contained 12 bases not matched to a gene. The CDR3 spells CASQERSGTDNSPLHF. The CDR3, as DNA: TGCGCCAGCCAAGAAAGATCCGGGACAGATAATTCACCCCTCCACTTT.

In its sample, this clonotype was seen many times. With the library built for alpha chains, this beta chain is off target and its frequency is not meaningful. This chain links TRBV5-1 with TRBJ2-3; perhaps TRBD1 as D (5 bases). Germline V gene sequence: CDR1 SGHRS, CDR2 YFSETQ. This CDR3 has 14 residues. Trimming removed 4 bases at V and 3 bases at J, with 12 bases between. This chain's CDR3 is CASSVGDRTDTQYF. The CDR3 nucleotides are TGCGCCAGCAGCGTAGGGGATAGGACAGATACGCAGTATTTT.

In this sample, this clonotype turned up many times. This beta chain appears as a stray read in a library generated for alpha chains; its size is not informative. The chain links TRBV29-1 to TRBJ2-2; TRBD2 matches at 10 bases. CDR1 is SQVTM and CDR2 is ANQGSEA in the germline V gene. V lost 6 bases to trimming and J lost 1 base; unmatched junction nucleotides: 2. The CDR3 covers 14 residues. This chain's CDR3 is CSVLAGGNTGELFF. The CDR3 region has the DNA TGCAGCGTGTTAGCGGGAGGGAACACCGGGGAGCTGTTTTTT.